This TCR beta chain was documented in a study of tumor and adjacent non-tumor tissue in lung cancer. Study as a whole: About 4.17 million productive TCRbeta reads were obtained per sample on average. Study results and caveats: Significantly higher TCR diversity was found in tumor than normal lung. Tumor repertoires had a smaller top 100 clone share than normal lung.

CDR1 is MNHEY and CDR2 is SVGEGT in the germline V gene. The CDR3 covers 15 residues. Three rounds of nested PCR, following a modified ARM-PCR protocol, produced the TCRbeta library. TCRdb called the multiplex PCR reads again in MiXCR, with one record for every CDR3 protein. Among tens of thousands of distinct CDR3 sequences, roughly 70% were seen once, and the ten largest hold about 17%. RNA was extracted from bulk tissue without any cell sorting. A remark on this clonotype: The antigen remains unidentified. Its ends do not fully match the called genes, so a read error is possible.

The sequence was obtained from a man between 60 and 75 years old with non-small cell lung cancer. The V and J genes are TRBV6-2 or TRBV6-3 and TRBJ2-5, with D maybe TRBD2 (6 bases). Source material: lung tumor tissue. CDR3 amino acids: CTSWVGISGQETQYF. The CDR3 nucleotides are TGTACCAGCTGGGTCGGGATTAGCGGACAAGAGACCCAGTACTTC.